Presented here are 3 T cell receptor beta chains from one specimen sequenced in a study of T cells in tuberculosis. Repertoires were generated with immunoSEQ multiplex PCR, while TCRdb's copy carries only in-frame clones and drops some. The profile shows some 28,000 clones, roughly 90% of them singletons. Sequenced sample: PBMCs. The receptor source for this set is a donor between 10 and 35 years old with latent tuberculosis or without tuberculosis infection.

The chain uses TRBV19 and TRBJ2-5; perhaps TRBD2 as D (6 bases). The CDR3 has 13 amino acids. Germline V gene data show CDR1 as LNHDA and CDR2 as SQIVND (reference sequence). V lost 5 bases, J lost 3 bases, and 10 bases lay in between. DNA of the CDR3: TGTGCCAGTAGTTGGGACTCGAAAGAGACCCAGTACTTC. Protein sequence: CASSWDSKETQYF. Filled out from reference TRBV19 and TRBJ2-5, the complete variable domain reads DGGITQSPKYLFRKEGQNVTLSCEQNLNHDAMYWYRQDPGQGLRLIYYSQIVNDFQKGDIAEGYSVSREKKESFPLTVTSAQKNPTAFYLCASSWDSKETQYFGPGTRLLVL.

This clone has only one observation. The CDR3 region has the DNA TGTGCCAGCAGCGGAGACGGGGGTTCTAAAAACATTCAGTACTTC. Its translation: CASSGDGGSKNIQYF. The chain carries TRBV9 and TRBJ2-4; a weak D match, TRBD2 (6 bases). Per germline, CDR1 SGDLS and CDR2 YYNGEE. The length of the CDR3 is 15 residues. Trimming left V 3 bases short and J 4 bases short, with 14 bases between. The variable domain in full, with the rest retrieved from reference TRBV9 and TRBJ2-4, is DSGVTQTPKHLITATGQRVTLRCSPRSGDLSVYWYQQSLDQGLQFLIQYYNGEERAKGNILERFSAQQFPDLHSELNLSSLELGDSALYFCASSGDGGSKNIQYFGAGTRLSVL.

The chain employs TRBV6-1 and TRBJ2-7, with 9 bases fitting TRBD2. Germline V gives CDR1 MNHNS, CDR2 SASEGT. This CDR3 contains 14 residues. V trimming: 4 bases; J trimming: 2 bases; junction bases outside the gene matches: 3. The CDR3 is CASSVLAGAYEQYF. Here the CDR3 DNA reads TGTGCCAGCAGTGTTTTAGCGGGGGCCTACGAGCAGTACTTC.